Listed below are T cell receptor beta chains from one sample, sequenced in a study of identical twins. TCRdb processed the 5' RACE reads anew with MiXCR; each CDR3 protein has one entry. This table has over 550,000 distinct CDR3 sequences, roughly 7.2% appearing once. The same specimen was also included in a second study, on yellow fever vaccine responses in identical twins.

Sequences were obtained from PBMCs. The source is a woman under 30 in good health. CDR3s include the opening cysteine and the closing phenylalanine or tryptophan. The D gene is left open where the match is weak. Size is stated for part of the rows, as once, few or many counts, or as a class when the clone is expanded.

many,TRBV11-2,TRBJ2-3,TRBD1,CASSSAGGAGNPDTQYF,TGTGCCAGCAGCTCGGCAGGGGGCGCAGGTAACCCAGATACGCAGTATTTT
few,TRBV5-1,TRBJ1-2,TRBD1,CASSAGDSNNYGYTF,TGCGCCAGCAGCGCCGGGGACAGTAATAACTATGGCTACACCTTC
many,TRBV7-9,TRBJ2-2,TRBD2,CASSLSPSGSFGELFF,TGTGCCAGCAGCTTATCTCCTAGCGGGAGCTTCGGGGAGCTGTTTTTT
many,TRBV10-3,TRBJ1-2,.,CAISRAGYGYTF,TGTGCCATCAGCAGGGCGGGTTATGGCTACACCTTC
.,TRBV2,TRBJ1-3,.,CASSLQGPRLSGNTIYF,TGTGCCAGCAGTCTACAGGGACCCCGCCTCTCTGGAAACACCATATATTTT
few,TRBV2,TRBJ2-3,.,CASSGVGTDTQYF,TGTGCCAGCAGTGGGGTTGGCACAGATACGCAGTATTTT
many,TRBV28,TRBJ2-1,TRBD2,CASSGRGLSSYNEQFF,TGTGCCAGCAGTGGGAGGGGACTTAGCTCCTACAATGAGCAGTTCTTC
many,TRBV7-9,TRBJ1-2,.,CASSHGTGGYTF,TGTGCCAGCAGCCACGGGACGGGCGGCTACACCTTC
.,TRBV4-2,TRBJ2-7,TRBD2,CASSQRAGEIPYEQYF,TGTGCCAGCAGCCAGCGAGCGGGGGAGATACCCTACGAGCAGTACTTC
.,TRBV29-1,TRBJ2-1,TRBD2,CSAWTSGSGYNEQFF,TGCAGCGCTTGGACTAGCGGGAGCGGGTACAATGAGCAGTTCTTC
few,TRBV14,TRBJ1-2,.,CASSQDRRGPPSGYTF,TGTGCCAGCAGCCAAGATCGTCGGGGTCCCCCCTCAGGCTACACCTTC
.,TRBV12-3/TRBV12-4,TRBJ2-7,.,CASSLNSGRQPYEQYF,TGTGCCAGCAGTTTGAATAGCGGCAGACAACCCTACGAGCAGTACTTC
many,TRBV6-5,TRBJ1-2,.,CASSYSGFPGQTNYGYTF,TGTGCCAGCAGTTACTCTGGGTTTCCAGGACAGACAAACTATGGCTACACCTTC
few,TRBV12-5,TRBJ2-1,TRBD2,CASVYGGADEQFF,TGTGCTAGTGTTTACGGGGGGGCCGATGAGCAGTTCTTC
few,TRBV20-1,TRBJ2-7,.,CSARGAANYEQYF,TGCAGTGCTAGGGGGGCGGCGAACTACGAGCAGTACTTC
.,TRBV24-1,TRBJ2-2,.,CATSPGRIPRNTGELFF,TGTGCCACCAGCCCGGGTCGGATACCTAGAAACACCGGGGAGCTGTTTTTT
few,TRBV20-1,TRBJ1-3,.,CSALQGNTIYF,TGCAGTGCTTTACAGGGAAACACCATATATTTT
.,TRBV15,TRBJ1-3,.,CATSREAGIGNTIYF,TGTGCCACCAGCAGAGAAGCAGGTATTGGAAACACCATATATTTT
many,TRBV29-1,TRBJ2-3,TRBD2,CSVGTSGDTQYF,TGCAGCGTTGGAACTAGCGGAGATACGCAGTATTTT